These 19 T cell receptor beta chains originate from one sample sequenced in a study of blood T cell repertoires in COVID-19. Repertoires were generated with immunoSEQ multiplex PCR, while TCRdb's copy carries only in-frame clones and drops some. Of about 44,000 clones listed, 80% to 90% are singletons. The sequenced sample consisted of peripheral blood. The receptor set was obtained from a man between 65 and 79 years old with active COVID-19.

The DNA for the CDR3 is TGTGCCAGCAGCCAAGCAGCGGGGGCTGCAGATACGCAGTATTTT. Translated: CASSQAAGAADTQYF. J is TRBJ2-3 and V is TRBV3-1 (or the pseudogene TRBV3-2); 8 nucleotides align to TRBD2. Germline V gene lookup returns CDR1 LGHDT and CDR2 YNNKEL (reference sequence). Germline trimming cut 1 base from V and 4 bases from J; bases unmatched to any gene: 4. This CDR3 comprises 15 residues.

This rearrangement joins TRBV7-2 to TRBJ2-3, with a tentative D call TRBD2 (7 bases). CDR1 is SGHTA and CDR2 is FQGNSA in the germline V gene. The V end lost 8 bases, the J end lost 4 bases, and 19 bases lay between the germline ends. This CDR3 comprises 15 residues. The CDR3 coding sequence is TGTGCCAGCCCCCTGGGGGGGCCTGCGGCAGATACGCAGTATTTT. It specifies CASPLGGPAADTQYF.

J is TRBJ1-5 and V is TRBV20-1; possibly TRBD1 for D (6 bases). Germline values: CDR1 DFQATT, CDR2 SNEGSKA (reference sequence). V dropped 3 bases and J dropped 3 bases, with 12 bases sitting between them. This CDR3 comprises 14 residues. The CDR3 DNA is TGCAGTGCTAGTATCCAGGGGAACAATCAGCCCCAGCATTTT. Its translation: CSASIQGNNQPQHF.

The rearrangement joins TRBV9 to TRBJ1-5; D might be TRBD1 (5 bases). This CDR3 is 15 amino acids long. The V gene lost 2 bases and the J gene lost 4 bases, with 13 bases spanning the gap. CDR1 and CDR2 from the germline V gene are SGDLS and YYNGEE. This chain's CDR3 is CASSVMQGSNQPQHF. The CDR3 nucleotides read TGTGCCAGCAGCGTTATGCAGGGATCGAATCAGCCCCAGCATTTT. The whole variable domain, filled in from reference TRBV9 and TRBJ1-5, reads DSGVTQTPKHLITATGQRVTLRCSPRSGDLSVYWYQQSLDQGLQFLIQYYNGEERAKGNILERFSAQQFPDLHSELNLSSLELGDSALYFCASSVMQGSNQPQHFGDGTRLSIL.

This clone is a singleton in its sample. The chain joins TRBV30 to TRBJ1-5; D is unresolved. The V and J ends lost 1 base and 0 bases respectively, with 16 bases between them. This CDR3 is built from 17 residues. Looked up from germline, CDR1 is GTSNPN and CDR2 is SVGIG (reference sequence). This chain's CDR3 is CAWSALPGVYSNQPQHF. The CDR3 DNA sequence: TGTGCCTGGAGTGCATTACCCGGGGTTTATAGCAATCAGCCCCAGCATTTT.

The gene calls are TRBV5-1 and TRBJ1-4, with D unresolved. The CDR3 is 14 residues long. The germline V and J ends were trimmed by 3 bases and 3 bases, with 9 bases remaining between them. CDR1 is SGHRS, CDR2 YFSETQ, per germline. CDR3: CASSSGTANEKLFF. In DNA, the CDR3 is TGCGCCAGCAGCTCGGGTACGGCTAATGAAAAACTGTTTTTT.

The chain is built from TRBV28 and TRBJ1-6; D gene uncertain. V was cut by 8 bases and J by 9 bases, with 23 bases left in between. The CDR3 runs to 16 residues. The germline V gene encodes CDR1 MDHEN and CDR2 SYDVKM. The CDR3 sequence: CASRGREGGEGSPLHF. Here the CDR3 DNA reads TGTGCCAGCCGTGGGAGGGAGGGAGGCGAGGGTTCACCCCTCCACTTT.

The gene calls are TRBV7-2 and TRBJ2-5; 7 bases are shared with TRBD1. Germline loops: CDR1 SGHTA, CDR2 FQGNSA. The ends lost 5 bases at V and 2 bases at J; junction bases unmatched: 5. CDR3 length: 14 residues. In DNA, the CDR3 is TGTGCCAGCAGCCCGGGACAGCAACAAGAGACCCAGTACTTC. Residues: CASSPGQQQETQYF.

The chain uses TRBV2 and TRBJ2-2; 9 bases fit TRBD2. With V trimmed by 6 bases and J by 0 bases, 8 bases remained unmatched. Germline V gene data show CDR1 as SNHLY and CDR2 as FYNNEI. The CDR3 loop spans 17 amino acids. This CDR3 reads CASSPGLARANTGELFF. The CDR3 nucleotides are TGTGCCAGCAGCCCGGGACTAGCCCGGGCGAACACCGGGGAGCTGTTTTTT.

V usage is TRBV6-4 and J usage is TRBJ1-1; 8 bases align to TRBD1. J lost 8 bases, V lost 3 bases, and 5 bases had no gene match. The V gene's germline CDR1 is MRHNA and CDR2 SNTAGT. The CDR3 loop spans 13 amino acids. The CDR3: CASSETRGREAFF. The CDR3 DNA is TGTGCCAGCAGTGAGACCAGGGGGCGCGAAGCTTTCTTT.

Only one count was recorded for this clone. The rearrangement uses TRBV14 and TRBJ2-5; TRBD1 matches 8 bases. The CDR3 totals 15 residues. The V gene's germline CDR1 is SGHDN and CDR2 FVKESK. The V segment lost 4 bases and the J segment 3 bases; nucleotides outside the gene matches: 7. In nucleotides, the CDR3 is TGTGCCAGCAGCCTATGGACAGGGACGAAAGAGACCCAGTACTTC. Its protein product is CASSLWTGTKETQYF.

The rearrangement joins TRBV5-1 to TRBJ2-2; D is perhaps TRBD1 (6 bases). V was cut by 4 bases and J by 5 bases, with 15 bases left in between. This CDR3 region has 15 residues. CDR1 is SGHRS and CDR2 is YFSETQ in the germline V gene. CDR3 in DNA: TGCGCCAGCAGCACACAACAGGGTAGTACCGGGGAGCTGTTTTTT. Its translation is CASSTQQGSTGELFF. Complete variable domain (other parts from reference TRBV5-1 and TRBJ2-2): KAGVTQTPRYLIKTRGQQVTLSCSPISGHRSVSWYQQTPGQGLQFLFEYFSETQRNKGNFPGRFSGRQFSNSRSEMNVSTLELGDSALYLCASSTQQGSTGELFFGEGSRLTVL.

The chain links TRBV7-6 to TRBJ2-2, with 7 positions matching TRBD1. Per the germline V gene, CDR1 is SGHVS and CDR2 is FNYEAQ. The CDR3 extends over 17 amino acids. The J segment lost 5 bases and the V segment lost 5 bases, leaving 14 bases of the junction unmatched. The CDR3 region is CASSPTSPRGHTGELFF. CDR3 nucleotides: TGTGCCAGCAGCCCGACCTCACCTAGGGGGCATACCGGGGAGCTGTTTTTT.

The chain carries TRBV5-5 and TRBJ2-5, with D possibly TRBD1 on 5 matching bases. Germline loops: CDR1 SGHKS, CDR2 YYEKEE (reference sequence). Trimming took 4 bases from V and 1 from J, leaving 8 bases between them. The CDR3 extends over 13 amino acids. The CDR3 protein is CASSPGSQETQYF. CDR3 DNA sequence: TGTGCCAGCAGCCCAGGGTCCCAAGAGACCCAGTACTTC.

The V and J genes are TRBV19 and TRBJ1-5; 9 bases agree with TRBD1. In germline, CDR1 is LNHDA, CDR2 SQIVND (reference sequence). The CDR3 totals 13 residues. Trimming at V came to 6 bases and at J to 6 bases, leaving 3 bases not matched to a gene. This CDR3 reads CASSDRGAQPQHF. For the CDR3, the DNA is TGTGCCAGTAGCGACAGGGGGGCTCAGCCCCAGCATTTT.

The chain combines TRBV5-1 with TRBJ2-7, with D possibly being TRBD2 (6 bases). V lost 4 bases and J lost 1, with 12 bases in between. CDR1 and CDR2 from the germline V gene are SGHRS and YFSETQ. The CDR3 runs to 14 residues. This chain's CDR3 is CASSRSGESYEQYF. The CDR3 DNA reads TGCGCCAGCAGCCGCTCGGGGGAATCCTACGAGCAGTACTTC.

V is TRBV29-1 and J is TRBJ2-6; 7 nucleotides line up with TRBD1. The CDR3 is made up of 17 amino acids. V shed 5 bases, J shed 0 bases, and the junction held 10 bases outside the gene matches. Germline V gene data show CDR1 as SQVTM and CDR2 as ANQGSEA. The CDR3 is CSVYQYRDSSGANVLTF. As DNA, the CDR3 is TGCAGCGTTTACCAGTACCGGGACAGCTCTGGGGCCAACGTCCTGACTTTC.

The chain combines TRBV4-3 with TRBJ1-1; D ambiguous. CDR1 and CDR2 (germline): LGHNA, YSLEER. The length of the CDR3 is 9 residues. V was trimmed by 1 base and J by 12 bases, leaving 3 bases between them. Written as DNA, the CDR3 is TGCGCCAGCAGCCAAGCGTCTTTCTTT. It specifies CASSQASFF.

This clone was seen just once. V usage is TRBV6-5 and J usage is TRBJ2-7; 7 nucleotides align to TRBD1. CDR1 and CDR2 from the germline V gene are MNHEY and SVGAGI. This CDR3 has 14 amino acids. J gave up 7 bases and V 1 base, and 7 bases lay outside the gene matches. The CDR3 nucleotides read TGTGCCAGCAGTTACTTCAACAGGGGCGAGGAGCAGTACTTC. Translation: CASSYFNRGEEQYF.